A single sample is the source of the 30 T cell receptor beta chains below, sequenced in a study of tumor and adjacent non-tumor tissue in lung cancer. Three rounds of nested PCR, following a modified ARM-PCR protocol, produced the TCRbeta library. TCRdb ran MiXCR on the multiplex PCR reads and lists one entry per CDR3 protein. The repertoire holds approximately 120,000 distinct CDR3 sequences, with roughly 74% as singletons. No cell sorting was done before RNA was extracted from the tissue. Material: lung tumor tissue. Receptors were obtained from a woman aged 55-69 years with non-small cell lung cancer.

The gene calls are TRBV20-1 and TRBJ2-7; D call uncertain. CDR3 size: 14 residues. With 5 bases removed from V and 2 bases from J, the gap between germline ends came to 16 bases. Germline V gene lookup returns CDR1 DFQATT and CDR2 SNEGSKA (reference sequence). The CDR3 reads CSALNNPITYEQYF. The CDR3 DNA reads TGCAGTGCTTTAAACAACCCGATAACCTACGAGCAGTACTTC.

The V and J genes are TRBV18 and TRBJ2-2; D ambiguous. The CDR3 covers 15 residues. Trimming removed 0 bases at V and 4 bases at J, with 9 bases between. Germline CDR1 KGHSH, CDR2 LQKENI. The CDR3 DNA follows: TGTGCCAGCTCACCACCGGTAGTTGGCACCGGGGAGCTGTTTTTT. The encoded protein is CASSPPVVGTGELFF.

This sequence joins TRBV4-3 and TRBJ1-1; 8 bases agree with TRBD1. After removal of 4 bases from V and 4 bases from J, the junction contained 11 bases not matched to a gene. The length of the CDR3 is 16 residues. Germline assignment: CDR1 LGHNA and CDR2 YSLEER. The CDR3 sequence: CASSPRRTGYVTEAFF. CDR3 sequence (DNA): TGCGCCAGCAGCCCACGAAGGACAGGGTATGTCACTGAAGCTTTCTTT.

This clonotype was detected only a few times. J is TRBJ2-1 and V is TRBV29-1, with 10 bases lining up with TRBD2. The V and J ends lost 4 bases and 8 bases, in that order; junction bases with no gene match: 14. Germline loops: CDR1 SQVTM, CDR2 ANQGSEA. This CDR3 is built from 16 residues. CDR3 coding DNA: TGCAGCGTTGGGGGCGGCCCAGCGGGAGGGTCCGATGAGCAGTTCTTC. As protein: CSVGGGPAGGSDEQFF.

A note on this clonotype: A read error is possible here, since a much larger clone lies one base away. The chain combines TRBV6-1 with TRBJ2-7; TRBD2 aligns across 9 bases. Germline lookup yields CDR1 MNHNS and CDR2 SASEGT. Unmatched junction bases numbered 9, after V lost 10 bases and J lost 5 bases. This CDR3 is 13 amino acids long. The CDR3 reads CATDVAGVHEQYF. The CDR3 nucleotides are TGTGCCACTGACGTAGCGGGGGTCCACGAGCAGTACTTC.

This clonotype appeared many times. V usage is TRBV4-3 and J usage is TRBJ2-7, with D tentatively TRBD1 or TRBD2 (5 bases each). The germline V and J ends were trimmed by 0 bases and 2 bases, with 14 bases remaining between them. CDR1 and CDR2 (germline): LGHNA, YSLEER. The CDR3 length is 16 residues. Here the CDR3 DNA reads TGCGCCAGCAGCCAAGATCTGGCAGGGACCCCCTACGAGCAGTACTTC. This encodes CASSQDLAGTPYEQYF.

This clonotype was observed many times. In nucleotides, the CDR3 is TGTGCCAGCAGCTCGGGACAGATCAACTATGGCTACACCTTC. Residues: CASSSGQINYGYTF. This chain connects TRBV5-4 to TRBJ1-2; 7 bases are shared with TRBD1. V shed 3 bases, J shed 2 bases, and the junction held 4 bases outside the gene matches. This CDR3 has 14 amino acids. The germline gives CDR1 SGHNT, CDR2 YYREEE (reference sequence).

Regarding this clonotype: In this CDR3 the conserved last residue, phenylalanine or tryptophan, is missing, so a read error is likely. The chain links TRBV7-8 to TRBJ2-3; D may match TRBD1 or TRBD2 (5 bases each). CDR3 size: 16 residues. Per germline, CDR1 SGHVS and CDR2 FQNEAQ. Trimming took 6 bases from V and 5 from J, leaving 21 bases between them. The DNA of the CDR3 is TGTGCCAGCAGACATACCGGGACCTCAATGCGAGATACGCAGTATTCT. Translation gives CASRHTGTSMRDTQYS.

This clonotype was seen repeatedly, ten times or more. J is TRBJ2-3 and V is TRBV11-2; no reliable D call. Germline V gene data show CDR1 as SGHAT and CDR2 as FQNNGV. Trimming took off 2 bases at V and 11 bases at J, with 8 bases between the two ends. This CDR3 spans 11 amino acids. CDR3 DNA: TGTGCCAGCAGCTTATCTGACTGGCAGTATTTT. It yields the protein CASSLSDWQYF.

Comment on this clonotype: A much larger clone differs by one base, so this may be a read error. The CDR3 loop reads CASKQGQGTYEQYF. As DNA, the CDR3 is TGTGCCAGCAAACAGGGACAGGGGACCTACGAGCAGTACTTC. V is TRBV6-6 and J is TRBJ2-7; TRBD1 agrees at 10 bases. V lost 7 bases to trimming and J lost 2 bases; unmatched junction nucleotides: 5. The CDR3 consists of 14 residues. CDR1 is MNHNY and CDR2 is SVGAGI in the germline V gene (reference sequence).

Turning to this clonotype: The germline gene is not matched at one end of the junction; a read error may be the cause. The chain has TRBV6-1 and TRBJ1-1; D ambiguous. Germline V gene lookup returns CDR1 MNHNS and CDR2 SASEGT. The CDR3 consists of 13 residues. The CDR3 DNA sequence: TGTGCCTGCAGCCAAACTCAGAGAACTGGAGCTTTCTTT. This sequence encodes CACSQTQRTGAFF.

Note on this clonotype: The junction and the germline gene differ at one end; a read error may be behind it. The rearrangement links TRBV6-1 to TRBJ1-2, with a weak D call TRBD1 (6 bases). The CDR3 has 15 residues. Looked up from germline, CDR1 is MNHNS and CDR2 is SASEGT. The CDR3 protein is CASSGTGFFNYGCAF. The CDR3 coding sequence is TGTGCCAGCAGTGGAACAGGGTTTTTCAACTATGGCTGCGCCTTC.

This clonotype has only a few counts. At one boundary the junction diverges from the germline segment, which might be a read error. V and J are TRBV11-2 and TRBJ1-3; no reliable D call. CDR3 size: 14 residues. From germline, CDR1 is SGHAT and CDR2 FQNNGV. CDR3 sequence reads: CVSSLEPSGNIIYF. As DNA, the CDR3 is TGTGTCAGCAGCTTAGAGCCATCTGGAAACATCATATATTTT.

In regard to this clonotype: A much larger clone differs from this one at a single base, so this may be a read error. The chain links TRBV6-6 to TRBJ1-4; 7 nucleotides match TRBD1. The length of the CDR3 is 15 residues. Germline loops: CDR1 MNHNY, CDR2 SVGAGI (reference sequence). The CDR3, as DNA: TGTGCCTGCAGAGATGGGGACAGAGCTAATGAAAAACTGTTTTTT. Translated, it gives CACRDGDRANEKLFF.

This clonotype was seen once. The chain couples TRBV6-2 or TRBV6-3 to TRBJ1-1; maybe TRBD1 (5 bases). This CDR3 has 16 amino acids. The ends were cut back, 4 bases at V and 1 base at J, with 16 bases in the middle. Germline CDR1 reads MNHEY; CDR2 reads SVGEGT. The CDR3 region is CASSSPATVTNTEAFF. DNA for the CDR3: TGTGCCAGCAGTTCCCCGGCGACAGTGACGAACACTGAAGCTTTCTTT.

Details on this clonotype: One end of the junction varies from germline; a read error may be responsible. The chain carries TRBV20-1 and TRBJ2-1; 7 bases are a match to TRBD2. CDR3 length equals 16 residues. The germline V gene has CDR1 DFQATT and CDR2 SNEGSKA (reference sequence). CDR3 in DNA: TGTAGTGCTAGAGAGGGTAAAGGGAGGGCGTACAATGAGCAGTTCTTC. Encoded protein: CSAREGKGRAYNEQFF.

V is TRBV11-2 and J is TRBJ1-1; no clear D gene. Germline CDR1 and CDR2: SGHAT and FQNNGV. CDR3 length: 14 amino acids. Trimming shortened V by 1 base and J by 1 base, and 7 bases separated the two germline ends. This chain's CDR3 is CASSLGSGNTEAFF. The CDR3 coding sequence is TGTGCCAGCAGCTTAGGATCGGGGAACACTGAAGCTTTCTTT.

Regarding this clonotype: A much larger clone is a single base away; this may be a read error. This sequence joins TRBV6-1 and TRBJ2-2; D perhaps matches TRBD2 (5 bases). Germline V gene data show CDR1 as MNHNS and CDR2 as SASEGT. This CDR3 comprises 16 residues. Here the CDR3 reads CAGRIGIVTRTGELFF. CDR3 bases: TGTGCCGGCAGGATCGGGATCGTAACAAGGACCGGGGAGCTGTTTTTT.

For this clonotype: A read error may account for a junction end that differs from germline. The rearrangement links TRBV11-3 to TRBJ2-1; a possible D gene is TRBD2 (6 bases). Germline values: CDR1 SGHNT, CDR2 YENEEA. The length of the CDR3 is 17 residues. The CDR3 nucleotides read TGTGCCGGCAACTTAGAGTTGATTAGCGGAAGCCACAATGAACAGTTCTTC. As protein: CAGNLELISGSHNEQFF.

By frequency in the sample, this clonotype is medium-sized. CDR3 sequence (DNA): TGTGCCAGCAGCTCGGACAGGGATGGTGAGCAGTTCTTC. This translates into CASSSDRDGEQFF. The chain uses TRBV14 and TRBJ2-1, with 8 bases fitting TRBD1. The length of the CDR3 is 13 residues. After removal of 5 bases from V and 9 bases from J, the junction contained 6 bases not matched to a gene. Germline V gene lookup returns CDR1 SGHDN and CDR2 FVKESK.

This clonotype turned up a few times. With a much larger clone just one base away, this may be a read error. The rearrangement links TRBV12-3 or TRBV12-4 to TRBJ1-3; 10 bases line up with TRBD1. The CDR3 has 16 residues. CDR3 sequence (DNA): TGTGCCAGCAGTAGGGACAGGGGTTCGGTCGGGAACACCATAAATTTT. Protein product: CASSRDRGSVGNTINF.

The CDR3 nucleotides are TGCGCCAGCAGCACGGGAGGGACTAATGAAGAATTGTTTTTT. As protein: CASSTGGTNEELFF. The chain carries TRBV5-1 and TRBJ1-4; possibly TRBD1 for D (5 bases). Trimming left V 4 bases short and J 15 bases short, with 22 bases between. CDR1 and CDR2 from the germline V gene are SGHRS and YFSETQ. The CDR3 is made up of 14 amino acids.

This clonotype was picked up many times. The chain carries TRBV20-1 and TRBJ2-3; 7 nucleotides match TRBD2. V gave up 6 bases and J gave up 0 bases; unmatched junction bases: 6. This CDR3 spans 14 amino acids. The germline CDR1 and CDR2 sequences are DFQATT and SNEGSKA (reference sequence). The CDR3 DNA follows: TGCAGTGCCCGCCATAGCGGGAGCACAGATACGCAGTATTTT. This codes for CSARHSGSTDTQYF.

This clonotype was detected many times. The rearrangement uses TRBV4-3 and TRBJ2-5, with 7 bases aligning to TRBD2. Germline CDR1 reads LGHNA; CDR2 reads YSLEER. The V gene end was trimmed by 0 bases and the J gene end by 5 bases; junction bases not matched to a gene: 6. The length of the CDR3 is 15 residues. The CDR3 reads CASSQDPGGAETQYF. In DNA, the CDR3 is TGCGCCAGCAGCCAAGACCCGGGAGGAGCGGAGACCCAGTACTTC.

The chain uses TRBV20-1 and TRBJ2-3; 11 nucleotides line up with TRBD2. This CDR3 region has 17 residues. The ends lost 2 bases at V and 0 bases at J; junction bases unmatched: 7. Germline CDR1 reads DFQATT; CDR2 reads SNEGSKA (reference sequence). The CDR3 nucleotides read TGCAGTGCTAGAAACGCTAGCGGGAGGCTTAGCACAGATACGCAGTATTTT. Translation gives CSARNASGRLSTDTQYF.

Turning to this clonotype: A read error may explain this, as a much larger clone is one base away. This chain connects TRBV10-3 to TRBJ2-3; weak D call: TRBD1 (6 bases). TRBJ1-5 explains the end of the DNA better; the J call may be wrong. The germline gives CDR1 ENHRY, CDR2 SYGVKD. The CDR3 spans 17 residues. The chain's CDR3 is CAISEWGRPASRDTQHF. The DNA for the CDR3 is TGTGCCATCAGTGAGTGGGGGCGGCCCGCGAGTAGAGATACGCAGCATTTT.

The rearrangement links TRBV28 to TRBJ2-5; the D gene is possibly TRBD2 (6 bases). This CDR3 comprises 9 residues. Germline V gene sequence: CDR1 MDHEN, CDR2 SYDVKM. The CDR3, as DNA: TGTGACATGGGGGGGACCCAGTACTTC. Translation: CDMGGTQYF.

This clonotype was seen more than once but under ten times. With a much larger clone just one base away, this may be a read error. V and J are TRBV4-3 and TRBJ2-6, with a possible D match to TRBD1 (5 bases). Per germline, CDR1 LGHNA and CDR2 YSLEER. The CDR3 runs to 16 residues. The CDR3 sequence is CASSQDSGSGTNVLTF. CDR3 DNA: TGCGCCAGCAGCCAAGATTCAGGGTCTGGGACCAACGTCCTGACTTTC.

The chain joins TRBV11-2 to TRBJ2-5, with D perhaps matching TRBD2 (5 bases). CDR1 is SGHAT, CDR2 FQNNGV, per germline. The CDR3 runs 14 residues. The germline V and J ends were trimmed by 1 base and 1 base, with 7 bases remaining between them. In DNA form, the CDR3 reads TGTGCCAGCAGCTTAGGGCTAGCCCAAGAGACCCAGTACTTC. Encoded protein: CASSLGLAQETQYF.

As concerns this clonotype: The junction and the germline gene differ at one end; a read error may be behind it. V gene TRBV12-5 combines with J gene TRBJ2-2, with a weak D call TRBD2 (5 bases). The CDR3 extends over 15 amino acids. CDR1 is LGHNT and CDR2 is FRNRAP in the germline V gene. DNA of the CDR3: TGTGCTAGTGGTTTGACTGGGAGAGAAACCGGGGAGCAGTTTTTT. As protein: CASGLTGRETGEQFF.